This entry describes one T cell receptor (beta chain). Its cognate antigen is unknown. DNA at about 210 ng, roughly 30,000 T cell genomes, went into sorted-subset replicate PCRs. Libraries were prepared by immunoSEQ multiplex PCR; TCRdb keeps only in-frame clonotypes and omits some of them. Found here are around 600,000 clones, 85% to 95% of them singletons; the top ten hold approximately 0.11%. This specimen comes from a study of shared clonotypes between healthy human individuals. Regarding the study as a whole: Non-shared clonotypes had lower generation probabilities than those shared by all four donors.

Germline V gene sequence: CDR1 SGHDT, CDR2 YYEEEE. This CDR3 comprises 13 residues. The ends were cut back, 4 bases at V and 6 bases at J, with 11 bases in the middle. Naive-designated CD8 cells lacked CD45RO, were positively enriched for CCR7, and omitted terminally differentiated effector memory CD45RA+ cells. This receptor was identified in a woman in her twenties or thirties in good health. What was sequenced was naive CD8+ T cells sorted from blood. The chain links TRBV5-6 to TRBJ1-5; D is unresolved. CDR3 in amino acids: CASSPRSGQPQHF. The CDR3 bases are TGTGCCAGCAGCCCCCGGTCGGGTCAGCCCCAGCATTTT.